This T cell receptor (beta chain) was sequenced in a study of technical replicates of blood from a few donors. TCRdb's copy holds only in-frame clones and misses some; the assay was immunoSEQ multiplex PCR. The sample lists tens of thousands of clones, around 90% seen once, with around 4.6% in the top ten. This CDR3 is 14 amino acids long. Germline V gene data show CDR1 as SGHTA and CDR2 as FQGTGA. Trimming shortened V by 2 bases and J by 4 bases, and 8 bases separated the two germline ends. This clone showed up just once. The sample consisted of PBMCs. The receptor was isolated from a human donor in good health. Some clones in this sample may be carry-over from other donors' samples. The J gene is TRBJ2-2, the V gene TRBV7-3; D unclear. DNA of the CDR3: TGTGCCAGCAGCTTAGGGCTAACCACCGGGGAGCTGTTTTTT. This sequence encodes CASSLGLTTGELFF.